This TCR beta chain originates from a study of OX40 agonist ivuxolimab in advanced cancers. This clone was seen once. The germline V gene has CDR1 SGHRS and CDR2 YFSETQ. The CDR3 runs 16 residues. V lost 5 bases and J lost 3; bases outside the gene matches: 12. The repertoire was sequenced with immunoSEQ multiplex PCR; TCRdb's copy has only in-frame clones and lacks some. The repertoire holds about 36,000 clones, with around 82% as singletons. Sequenced here: CD4+ or CD8+ T cells sorted from blood, sampled in a trial of the OX40 agonist ivuxolimab. This chain joins TRBV5-1 and TRBJ2-3; 7 nucleotides match TRBD2. The source of this sequence is an adult with an advanced solid tumor such as melanoma, head and neck, liver or kidney cancer. CDR3 in amino acids: CASSSSGLLATDTQYF. The CDR3 DNA is TGCGCCAGCAGTTCTAGCGGACTTTTAGCAACAGATACGCAGTATTTT.